The clone carrying this T cell receptor (beta chain) was found a few times. This entry comes from a study of patients and donors after allogeneic stem cell transplantation. MiXCR, run by TCRdb on the RT-PCR reads, gives a single entry per CDR3 protein. The data show 10,000 to 15,000 distinct CDR3 sequences, with approximately 25% seen just once and approximately 55% held by the top ten. Germline V CDR1 and CDR2: MDHEN, SYDVKM. The CDR3 has 13 amino acids. With V trimmed by 3 bases and J by 9 bases, 5 bases remained unmatched. The sequence derives from a human donor who was either an allogeneic HSCT recipient or a stem cell or donor lymphocyte infusion donor (not recorded which). It is not recorded whose cells these are; they may come from a transplant donor. This chain links TRBV28 with TRBJ1-5; 7 bases align to TRBD1. Sequencing was performed on blood, either unsorted or a sorted T cell fraction (not recorded which). In DNA, the CDR3 is TGTGCCAGCAGTTTCAGGGGGGGATTGCCCCAGCATTTT. Amino acids: CASSFRGGLPQHF.